Each of the 26 T cell receptor beta chains below was sequenced from the same sample in a study of shared clonotypes between healthy human individuals. Repertoires were generated with immunoSEQ multiplex PCR, while TCRdb's copy carries only in-frame clones and drops some. Of approximately 1,500,000 clones in the sample, roughly 98% were seen once. Sequencing used naive CD4+ T cells sorted from blood. Noted subset: CD45RA+ positively selected. These receptors were collected from a young man in good health.

The V gene is TRBV28, the J gene TRBJ1-1; D remains unclear. This CDR3 spans 12 amino acids. The V end lost 6 bases, the J end lost 5 bases, and 10 bases lay between the germline ends. Germline CDR1 MDHEN, CDR2 SYDVKM. The CDR3 DNA is TGTGCCAGCAGCGAAGTAGGGACTGAAGCTTTCTTT. It is translated as CASSEVGTEAFF.

The DNA of the CDR3 is TGTGCCAGCAGGCCGGGACCCACGAACACCGGGGAGCTGTTTTTT. Protein product: CASRPGPTNTGELFF. V is TRBV6-5 and J is TRBJ2-2, with D perhaps assigned TRBD1 or TRBD2 (5 bases each). V gave up 6 bases and J gave up 0 bases, with 11 bases separating them. CDR3 length: 15 residues. Germline values: CDR1 MNHEY, CDR2 SVGAGI.

The chain uses TRBV10-3 and TRBJ2-7; 10 bases map to TRBD2. CDR1 and CDR2 from the germline V gene are ENHRY and SYGVKD. This CDR3 is built from 14 residues. Germline trimming cut 4 bases from V and 4 bases from J; bases unmatched to any gene: 4. This chain's CDR3 is CAISASGSGYEQYF. CDR3 DNA sequence: TGTGCCATCAGTGCTAGCGGGAGTGGGTACGAGCAGTACTTC.

This chain joins TRBV2 and TRBJ2-5; D is unresolved. The CDR3 runs to 14 residues. The V and J ends lost 2 bases and 2 bases respectively, with 9 bases between them. The germline gives CDR1 SNHLY, CDR2 FYNNEI. The CDR3 DNA is TGTGCCAGCAGTGAATTTCTCCCACAAGAGACCCAGTACTTC. Its translation: CASSEFLPQETQYF.

This clone showed up just once. J is TRBJ2-7 and V is TRBV7-2, with 8 bases aligning to TRBD2. CDR1 and CDR2 from the germline V gene are SGHTA and FQGNSA. V lost 1 base, J lost 0 bases, and 14 bases stayed unmatched. This CDR3 has 19 amino acids. The CDR3 is CASSLVPAFGLAGSYEQYF. The DNA of the CDR3 is TGTGCCAGCAGCTTAGTTCCAGCCTTCGGGCTAGCGGGCTCCTACGAGCAGTACTTC.

The chain recombines TRBV19 with TRBJ1-5, with D perhaps matching TRBD1 (5 bases). CDR3 size: 14 residues. V gave up 3 bases and J gave up 7 bases, with 13 bases separating them. The germline CDR1 and CDR2 sequences are LNHDA and SQIVND (reference sequence). Here the CDR3 DNA reads TGTGCCAGTAGTATCCGACCGCCAGGGCAGCCCCAGCATTTT. Its protein product is CASSIRPPGQPQHF.

This clone was seen only once. Its ends do not fully match the called genes, so a read error is possible. The rearrangement links TRBV7-7 to TRBJ1-1; D call uncertain. This CDR3 is built from 13 residues. Germline values: CDR1 SSHAT, CDR2 FNYEAQ (reference sequence). As DNA, the CDR3 is TGTGCTAGCAGCTTAATCTCCGGAGCTGAAGCTTTCTTT. Translation gives CASSLISGAEAFF. The whole variable domain, filled in from reference TRBV7-7 and TRBJ1-1, reads GAGVSQSPRYKVTKRGQDVTLRCDPISSHATLYWYQQALGQGPEFLTYFNYEAQPDKSGLPSDRFSAERPEGSISTLTIQRTEQRDSAMYRCASSLISGAEAFFGQGTRLTVV.

V gene TRBV18 combines with J gene TRBJ1-4, with D tentatively TRBD1 (5 bases). The CDR3 contains 15 residues. Germline CDR1 is KGHSH and CDR2 is LQKENI. The germline V and J ends were trimmed by 4 bases and 8 bases, with 17 bases remaining between them. CDR3: CASSLHKAGYEKLFF. The CDR3 bases are TGTGCCAGCTCACTCCACAAGGCAGGGTACGAAAAACTGTTTTTT.

The genes are TRBV5-1 and TRBJ2-3; D might be TRBD1 (5 bases). The CDR3 sequence is 14 residues long. The germline V gene has CDR1 SGHRS and CDR2 YFSETQ. V was clipped by 0 bases and J by 2 bases, with 7 bases between them. The CDR3 loop reads CASSLGQHTDTQYF. As DNA, the CDR3 is TGCGCCAGCAGCTTGGGACAGCACACAGATACGCAGTATTTT.

As for this clone: The same CDR3 arises from other DNA sequences in this sample as well. The CDR3 here is CASSLRPTDTQYF. The CDR3 bases are TGTGCCAGCAGCTTACGGCCCACAGATACGCAGTATTTT. The V gene is TRBV7-3, the J gene TRBJ2-3; no clear D. This CDR3 is built from 13 residues. V was cut by 2 bases and J by 2 bases, with 5 bases left in between. Germline V CDR1 and CDR2: SGHTA, FQGTGA.

In this sample, this clone turned up once. The rearrangement uses TRBV4-3 and TRBJ2-1, with D possibly matching TRBD2 (6 bases). The CDR3 covers 21 residues. V lost 8 bases and J 8 bases, leaving 40 bases between the germline ends. Germline V gene lookup returns CDR1 LGHNA and CDR2 YSLEER. CDR3 nucleotide sequence: TGCGCCAGCGGAGTTCCGGGGCCCATCGGGACTCCCGTAGGAGTGACCGATGAGCAGTTCTTC. The encoded protein is CASGVPGPIGTPVGVTDEQFF.

The chain links TRBV19 to TRBJ2-2, with unresolved D. Germline values: CDR1 LNHDA, CDR2 SQIVND (reference sequence). V was trimmed by 7 bases and J by 0 bases, leaving 12 bases between them. The CDR3 extends over 15 amino acids. The CDR3 here is CASKTQPSNTGELFF. The CDR3 nucleotides read TGTGCCAGTAAAACACAACCTTCGAACACCGGGGAGCTGTTTTTT.

The genes are TRBV7-2 and TRBJ2-7, with a tentative D call TRBD2 (5 bases). Per the germline V gene, CDR1 is SGHTA and CDR2 is FQGNSA. Trimming removed 5 bases from V and 4 bases from J, with 9 bases in between. This CDR3 spans 12 amino acids. The CDR3 nucleotides are TGTGCCAGCAGCCTCCCGGGGTACGAGCAGTACTTC. It encodes CASSLPGYEQYF.

V usage is TRBV5-5 and J usage is TRBJ2-7, with D maybe TRBD2 (6 bases). CDR3 length: 14 residues. Between the trimmed V and J ends, which lost 1 base and 7 bases, there was a span of 15 bases. The germline CDR1 and CDR2 sequences are SGHKS and YYEKEE (reference sequence). Written as DNA, the CDR3 is TGTGCCAGCAGCTTGAATCTAGCGCCCTGGGAGCAGTACTTC. It specifies CASSLNLAPWEQYF.

The genes are TRBV11-1 and TRBJ2-1, with a weak D call TRBD2 (5 bases). V was cut by 8 bases and J by 2 bases, with 19 bases left in between. Looked up from germline, CDR1 is SGHAT and CDR2 is FQDESV (reference sequence). This CDR3 region has 16 residues. The CDR3 sequence is CASGRLGSGTYNEQFF. For the CDR3, the DNA is TGTGCCAGCGGACGTCTAGGGAGCGGTACCTACAATGAGCAGTTCTTC. The whole variable domain, filled in from reference TRBV11-1 and TRBJ2-1, reads EAEVAQSPRYKITEKSQAVAFWCDPISGHATLYWYRQILGQGPELLVQFQDESVVDDSQLPKDRFSAERLKGVDSTLKIQPAELGDSAMYLCASGRLGSGTYNEQFFGPGTRLTVL.

Details on this clone: Other DNA sequences in this sample translate to the same CDR3. This rearrangement joins TRBV28 to TRBJ2-7; 11 bases line up with TRBD1. This CDR3 is built from 15 residues. Germline CDR1 is MDHEN and CDR2 is SYDVKM. The V gene end was trimmed by 3 bases and the J gene end by 3 bases; junction bases not matched to a gene: 4. The CDR3, as DNA: TGTGCCAGCAGTTTCGGGGGGACAGGGGGCTACGAGCAGTACTTC. As protein: CASSFGGTGGYEQYF.

For this clone: This same CDR3 is encoded by further DNA sequences in the sample. The chain joins TRBV20-1 to TRBJ2-1; D gene ambiguous. There are 11 residues in the CDR3. Germline V lookup: CDR1 DFQATT, CDR2 SNEGSKA (reference sequence). The V end was cut by 3 bases, the J end by 8 bases, with 8 bases between. As DNA, the CDR3 is TGCAGTGCTAGTAGGAGCGATGAGCAGTTCTTC. It is translated as CSASRSDEQFF.

V gene TRBV19 combines with J gene TRBJ1-1, with TRBD1 matching 9 bases. CDR1 LNHDA and CDR2 SQIVND come from the germline V gene (reference sequence). CDR3 length equals 14 residues. The V gene end was trimmed by 8 bases and the J gene end by 5 bases; junction bases not matched to a gene: 9. Here the CDR3 DNA reads TGTGCCAGTGGACTACAGGGGGCACGGACTGAAGCTTTCTTT. Its protein product is CASGLQGARTEAFF. Supplemented by reference TRBV19 and TRBJ1-1, the full variable domain reads DGGITQSPKYLFRKEGQNVTLSCEQNLNHDAMYWYRQDPGQGLRLIYYSQIVNDFQKGDIAEGYSVSREKKESFPLTVTSAQKNPTAFYLCASGLQGARTEAFFGQGTRLTVV.

A note on this clone: Other DNA sequences in this sample translate to the same CDR3. J is TRBJ2-7 and V is TRBV19, with 10 bases aligning to TRBD2. The CDR3 spans 14 residues. The J segment lost 3 bases and the V segment lost 1 base, leaving 0 bases of the junction unmatched. Per germline, CDR1 LNHDA and CDR2 SQIVND (reference sequence). CDR3 in DNA: TGTGCCAGTAGTATAGTAGCGGGAGGCTACGAGCAGTACTTC. Translated: CASSIVAGGYEQYF.

J is TRBJ2-1 and V is TRBV9, with D perhaps TRBD2 (6 bases). V lost 4 bases and J lost 6, with 14 bases in between. From germline, CDR1 is SGDLS and CDR2 YYNGEE. This CDR3 comprises 14 residues. CDR3 DNA sequence: TGTGCCAGCAGCCCCTTGGGGGGAGGCAATGAGCAGTTCTTC. Protein: CASSPLGGGNEQFF.

This sequence joins TRBV29-1 and TRBJ2-3, with 8 bases aligning to TRBD1. The CDR3 sequence is 15 residues long. Germline V lookup: CDR1 SQVTM, CDR2 ANQGSEA. V lost 7 bases and J lost 7; bases outside the gene matches: 16. The CDR3 sequence: CSAPHATGDLYTQYF. CDR3 bases: TGCAGCGCCCCCCACGCGACAGGGGACTTGTATACGCAGTATTTT.

This chain links TRBV28 with TRBJ2-3; D possibly matches TRBD1 or TRBD2 (5 bases each). The length of the CDR3 is 15 residues. Trimming removed 4 bases from V and 5 bases from J, with 16 bases in between. CDR1 and CDR2 from the germline V gene are MDHEN and SYDVKM. The CDR3 protein is CASSSPGPPRDTQYF. CDR3 DNA: TGTGCCAGCAGTTCTCCGGGACCTCCCAGAGATACGCAGTATTTT.

The V call is TRBV27, the J call TRBJ2-6; D not resolved. Per the germline V gene, CDR1 is MNHEY and CDR2 is SMNVEV (reference sequence). V lost 6 bases to trimming and J lost 1 base, with 1 base between them. CDR3 length: 12 residues. The CDR3 protein is CASRSGANVLTF. CDR3 nucleotides: TGTGCCAGCAGGTCTGGGGCCAACGTCCTGACTTTC.

V is TRBV4-2 and J is TRBJ2-1, with 13 bases aligning to TRBD2. This CDR3 region has 21 residues. With V trimmed by 3 bases and J by 0 bases, 14 bases remained unmatched. The germline V gene encodes CDR1 LGHNA and CDR2 YNFKEQ. In DNA form, the CDR3 reads TGTGCCAGCAGCCACTTAATTCCGGGACTAGCGGGAAAGAGCTCCTACAATGAGCAGTTCTTC. Protein sequence: CASSHLIPGLAGKSSYNEQFF.

This clone was recorded only once. The J gene is TRBJ2-3, the V gene TRBV29-1, with 10 positions matching TRBD2. Trimming cost V 5 bases and J 2 bases; bases outside gene matches: 4. This CDR3 is 14 amino acids long. The germline V gene encodes CDR1 SQVTM and CDR2 ANQGSEA. CDR3 nucleotide sequence: TGCAGCGTTAAAACTAGCGGGATCACAGATACGCAGTATTTT. This sequence encodes CSVKTSGITDTQYF.

The chain joins TRBV15 to TRBJ1-4, with no clear D. V was shortened by 1 base and J by 6 bases, with 3 bases between the two germline ends. Looked up from germline, CDR1 is LNHNV and CDR2 is YYDKDF (reference sequence). The CDR3 is 12 amino acids. Here the CDR3 DNA reads TGTGCCACCAGCAGAGTCGATGAAAAACTGTTTTTT. Its translation is CATSRVDEKLFF. The whole variable domain, filled in from reference TRBV15 and TRBJ1-4, reads DAMVIQNPRYQVTQFGKPVTLSCSQTLNHNVMYWYQQKSSQAPKLLFHYYDKDFNNEADTPDNFQSRRPNTSFCFLDIRSPGLGDTAMYLCATSRVDEKLFFGSGTQLSVL.